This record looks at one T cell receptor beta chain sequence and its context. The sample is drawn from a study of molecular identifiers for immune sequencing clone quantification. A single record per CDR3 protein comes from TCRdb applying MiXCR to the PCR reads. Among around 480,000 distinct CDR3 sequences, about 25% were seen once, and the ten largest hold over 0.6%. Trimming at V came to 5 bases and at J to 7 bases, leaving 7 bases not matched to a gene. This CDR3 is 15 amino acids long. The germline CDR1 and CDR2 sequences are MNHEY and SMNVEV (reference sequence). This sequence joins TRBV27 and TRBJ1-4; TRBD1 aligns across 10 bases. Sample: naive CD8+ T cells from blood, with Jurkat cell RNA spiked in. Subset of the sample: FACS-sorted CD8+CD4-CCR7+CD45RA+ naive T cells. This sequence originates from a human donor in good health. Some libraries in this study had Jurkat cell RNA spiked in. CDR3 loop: CASSPQTGGGEKLFF. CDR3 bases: TGTGCCAGCAGTCCCCAGACAGGGGGCGGTGAAAAACTGTTTTTT.